This T cell receptor beta chain emerged from a study of T cells in Graves' hyperthyroidism and ophthalmopathy. The study, taken as a whole, reports: Ophthalmopathy, which appeared later, was predicted by the model a median around 6.9 months before onset.

Germline CDR1 and CDR2: DFQATT and SNEGSKA (reference sequence). V lost 0 bases, J lost 7 bases, and 3 bases stayed unmatched. This CDR3 spans 13 amino acids. This clonotype was seen many times. Its cognate antigen is unknown. TCR beta CDR3 regions were amplified from RNA. An initial round of RT-PCR targeting the TCR CDR3 relied on the HTBI primer set. TCRdb re-derived calls from the multiplex PCR reads in MiXCR, one entry per CDR3 protein. The sample shows 250,000 to 300,000 distinct CDR3 sequences, over 15% of them seen only once. This chain links TRBV20-1 with TRBJ2-1; 7 nucleotides match TRBD2. This receptor was identified in a woman aged 55-75 years with Graves' ophthalmopathy. Sequencing was carried out using blood. The DNA of the CDR3 is TGCAGTGCTAGAGATCCGCGGGGGAATGAGCAGTTCTTC. Residues: CSARDPRGNEQFF.